Sequencing of this TCR beta chain was carried out in a study of T cells in Graves' hyperthyroidism and ophthalmopathy. CDR3 length: 15 residues. Germline lookup yields CDR1 WNHNN and CDR2 SYGVQD (reference sequence). Clinical symptoms, serum thyroxine and TRAb, thyroid ultrasound and orbital computed tomography were used for the diagnoses. About this clonotype itself: The junction and the germline gene differ at one end; a read error may be behind it.

There were TCR beta CDR3 regions amplified from RNA transcripts. First-round RT-PCR with HTBI primers amplified the TCR CDR3 region. One entry per CDR3 protein, called by TCRdb with MiXCR from the multiplex PCR reads. The data contain a few hundred thousand distinct CDR3 sequences, 15% of them singletons. The sequence was collected from a woman aged 25-40 years with Graves' hyperthyroidism. The chain uses TRBV10-1 and TRBJ2-3, with 11 bases identical to TRBD2. Specimen: blood. CDR3 sequence: CASSGTSGSTDSQYF. DNA for the CDR3: TGCGCCAGCAGTGGAACTAGCGGGAGCACAGATTCGCAGTATTTT.